The clone carrying this T cell receptor beta chain has ten or more counts. Every TCR cDNA molecule bore its own unique molecular identifier. TCRdb re-derived calls from the 5' RACE reads in MiXCR, one entry per CDR3 protein. Seen here are some 17,000 distinct CDR3 sequences, about 21% observed once, and the top ten hold under 20%. Time point defined: sample taken at primary tumor resection. Whole RNA obtained from tumor, nontumor lung or frozen PBMC underwent sequencing without sorting. Donors were 72 untreated early-stage non-small cell lung cancer patients. This sample was taken from a study of spatial heterogeneity in lung cancer. The sequencing here drew on PBMCs, taken at surgery. The receptor was derived from a female donor with early-stage non-small cell lung cancer.

The CDR3 protein is CASSSLAVEQYF. The CDR3 DNA is TGTGCCAGCAGTTCTCTAGCTGTCGAGCAGTACTTC. The chain recombines TRBV28 with TRBJ2-7, with D maybe TRBD2 (5 bases). There are 12 residues in the CDR3. Germline V CDR1 and CDR2: MDHEN, SYDVKM. Deletions cut 4 bases from V and 6 bases from J, with 10 bases between.